This TCR beta chain was obtained from a study of shared clonotypes between healthy human individuals. Trimming took 5 bases from V and 5 from J, leaving 10 bases between them. The CDR3 is made up of 12 amino acids. Germline assignment: CDR1 LNHNV and CDR2 YYDKDF (reference sequence). CD45RO-negative, CCR7-selected cells formed the naive CD8 fraction, which excluded terminally differentiated effector memory CD45RA+ cells. Sequencing used immunoSEQ multiplex PCR; TCRdb keeps in-frame clones, though not all of them. The data contain under 2,000,000 clones, around 96% of them singletons. The J gene is TRBJ2-7, the V gene TRBV15; D is possibly TRBD1 (6 bases). The clonotype was recovered from a young man in good health. What was sequenced was naive CD8+ T cells sorted from blood. The CDR3 DNA is TGTGCCACCAGCCTGACAGGCCACGAGCAGTACTTC. It encodes CATSLTGHEQYF.